A selection of T cell receptor beta chains follows, all from one sample in a study of chemoradiotherapy in HPV16-positive cancers. This table comes from immunoSEQ multiplex PCR, and its TCRdb copy is limited to in-frame clones, with some not included. The sample lists around 5,600 clones, more than 65% seen once, with over 9.5% in the top ten. The specimen comprised tumor tissue, sampled from a patient who underwent chemoradiotherapy. Every receptor here comes from a human donor with HPV-associated anogenital cancer. Both conserved end residues are part of each CDR3. The order of the fields is J gene, clone size, D gene, V gene, CDR3 DNA, CDR3 protein. D genes are given only for firm matches. Not every row has a clone size; where given, it reads once, few, many or a size class.

j_call: TRBJ1-2
clone_size: few
d_call: .
v_call: TRBV19
cdr3_nt: TGTGCCAGTAGTTTACAACAGCCCCATGGCTACACCTTC
cdr3_aa: CASSLQQPHGYTF

j_call: TRBJ2-3
clone_size: .
d_call: .
v_call: TRBV7-2
cdr3_nt: TGTGCCAGCAGCCAAGACTGGTCGGGGGATACGCAGTATTTT
cdr3_aa: CASSQDWSGDTQYF

j_call: TRBJ2-3
clone_size: .
d_call: .
v_call: TRBV7-2
cdr3_nt: TGTGCCAGCAGCTTATTCATCTCAGATACGCAGTATTTT
cdr3_aa: CASSLFISDTQYF

j_call: TRBJ1-6
clone_size: .
d_call: .
v_call: TRBV11-3
cdr3_nt: TGTGCCAGCAGCCTCCAGAGGGGCGCCTATTCACCCCTCCACTTT
cdr3_aa: CASSLQRGAYSPLHF

j_call: TRBJ1-1
clone_size: .
d_call: .
v_call: TRBV23-1
cdr3_nt: TGCGCCAGCAGCCCTGCCAGGCCGAACACTGAAGCTTTCTTT
cdr3_aa: CASSPARPNTEAFF

j_call: TRBJ1-2
clone_size: few
d_call: TRBD1
v_call: TRBV6-1
cdr3_nt: TGTGCCAGCAGTGGGTTCCGGGACAGCCTAGAGGGCTACACCTTC
cdr3_aa: CASSGFRDSLEGYTF

j_call: TRBJ1-1
clone_size: .
d_call: .
v_call: TRBV9
cdr3_nt: TGTGCCAGCAGCGCCCCCGAGATGAACACTGAAGCTTTCTTT
cdr3_aa: CASSAPEMNTEAFF

j_call: TRBJ2-7
clone_size: .
d_call: .
v_call: TRBV7-6
cdr3_nt: TGTGCCAGCAGCTCGAGTCAGGGGCCCCTCTCCTACGAGCAGTACTTC
cdr3_aa: CASSSSQGPLSYEQYF

j_call: TRBJ1-5
clone_size: once
d_call: .
v_call: TRBV19
cdr3_nt: TGTGCCAGCCGAGGGTGGTTGGATGATCAGCCCCAGCATTTT
cdr3_aa: CASRGWLDDQPQHF

j_call: TRBJ2-7
clone_size: few
d_call: .
v_call: TRBV11-3
cdr3_nt: TGTGCCAGCAGCTTAGACGACGAGCAGTACTTC
cdr3_aa: CASSLDDEQYF

j_call: TRBJ1-4
clone_size: .
d_call: .
v_call: TRBV5-6
cdr3_nt: TGTGCCAGCAGCTTGGACGGTGCTCGGGGGGGTGAAAAACTGTTTTTT
cdr3_aa: CASSLDGARGGEKLFF

j_call: TRBJ2-1
clone_size: .
d_call: TRBD2
v_call: TRBV4-1
cdr3_nt: TGCGCCAGCAGCTCCTACCGAGCGGGAGGCCACAATGAGCAGTTCTTC
cdr3_aa: CASSSYRAGGHNEQFF

j_call: TRBJ2-3
clone_size: .
d_call: .
v_call: TRBV7-2
cdr3_nt: TGTGCCAGCAGCCCCGGAGGCACAGATACGCAGTATTTT
cdr3_aa: CASSPGGTDTQYF

j_call: TRBJ2-3
clone_size: .
d_call: .
v_call: TRBV5-1
cdr3_nt: TGCGCCAGCAGCCCCCGGGACCTCACTAGCACAGATACGCAGTATTTT
cdr3_aa: CASSPRDLTSTDTQYF

j_call: TRBJ1-5
clone_size: .
d_call: TRBD1
v_call: TRBV6-6
cdr3_nt: TGTGCCAGCAGGGGGACAGAGGTTAGCAATCAGCCCCAGCATTTT
cdr3_aa: CASRGTEVSNQPQHF

j_call: TRBJ2-5
clone_size: few
d_call: .
v_call: TRBV5-1
cdr3_nt: TGCGCCAGCAGTTCCGGGGCCCAAGAGACCCAGTACTTC
cdr3_aa: CASSSGAQETQYF

j_call: TRBJ2-1
clone_size: .
d_call: TRBD2
v_call: TRBV5-5
cdr3_nt: TGTGCCAGCAGCTTCGGTGGGAGGGAATACAATGAGCAGTTCTTC
cdr3_aa: CASSFGGREYNEQFF

j_call: TRBJ2-2
clone_size: .
d_call: .
v_call: TRBV9
cdr3_nt: TGTGCCAGCAGCGTAGGAAGTAGTTCGAACACCGGGGAGCTGTTTTTT
cdr3_aa: CASSVGSSSNTGELFF

j_call: TRBJ2-7
clone_size: .
d_call: .
v_call: TRBV28
cdr3_nt: TGTGCCAGCAGGCGGGACAGCCGCGAGCAGTACTTC
cdr3_aa: CASRRDSREQYF

j_call: TRBJ1-3
clone_size: .
d_call: .
v_call: TRBV2
cdr3_nt: TGTGCCAGGGCGGGGGGGGCTGCCGGAAACACCATATATTTT
cdr3_aa: CARAGGAAGNTIYF

j_call: TRBJ1-1
clone_size: .
d_call: TRBD1
v_call: TRBV6-6
cdr3_nt: TGTGCCAGCAGAGACACAGGGGGCAGGGCTGAAGCTTTCTTT
cdr3_aa: CASRDTGGRAEAFF

j_call: TRBJ2-1
clone_size: .
d_call: .
v_call: TRBV4-1
cdr3_nt: TGCGCCAGCAGCCAGGCCTACTACAATGAGCAGTTCTTC
cdr3_aa: CASSQAYYNEQFF

j_call: TRBJ1-5
clone_size: .
d_call: TRBD1
v_call: TRBV6-6
cdr3_nt: TGTGCCAGCAGTTACTCGACAGGGGAAGATCAGCCCCAGCATTTT
cdr3_aa: CASSYSTGEDQPQHF

j_call: TRBJ1-4
clone_size: .
d_call: .
v_call: TRBV6-6
cdr3_nt: TGTGCCAGCAGTTACGGGGGAAACAATGAAAAACTGTTTTTT
cdr3_aa: CASSYGGNNEKLFF